A selection of T cell receptor beta chains follows, all from one sample in a study of shared clonotypes between healthy human individuals. The assay was immunoSEQ multiplex PCR, and TCRdb's table has in-frame clones only and misses some. The sample shows hundreds of thousands of clones, 74% of them seen only once. Specimen: memory CD4+ T cells sorted from blood. The receptors were sampled from a woman aged 25-40 years in good health. Each CDR3 is given with its conserved first and last residue. The D gene is left open where the match is weak.

v_call	j_call	d_call	cdr3_aa
TRBV28	TRBJ2-5	TRBD2	CASSPDGTSGRKTQYF
TRBV28	TRBJ2-1	-	CASSSPPDTINEQFF
TRBV29-1	TRBJ2-1	-	CSVEVNYEQFF
TRBV5-1	TRBJ2-2	-	CASSLVGVVSGELFF
TRBV15	TRBJ2-1	-	CATSRDLGPNEQFF
TRBV6-6	TRBJ2-2	-	CASSYKGLGAGELFF
TRBV5-1	TRBJ1-1	-	CASSLAVGAMNTEAFF
TRBV4-1	TRBJ2-7	TRBD1	CASSQNKGRQGPYEQYF
TRBV4-1	TRBJ1-3	TRBD1	CASSQDDRDGNTIYF
TRBV6-5	TRBJ2-1	TRBD2	CASRSLTSGYNEQFF
TRBV5-6	TRBJ1-1	-	CASSLLGLNTEAFF
TRBV7-9	TRBJ1-1	-	CASSPPRDVDTEAFF
TRBV28	TRBJ1-5	-	CASSSGPNQPQHF
TRBV28	TRBJ1-5	-	CASSHFRYSNQPQHF
TRBV7-9	TRBJ2-5	-	CASSFTGIKTQYF
TRBV7-9	TRBJ2-1	-	CASSLVGPEQFF
TRBV7-9	TRBJ1-1	-	CASSPRGRITEAFF
TRBV11-1	TRBJ2-7	TRBD1	CASSLTGKSYEQYF
TRBV7-2	TRBJ2-1	-	CASRSTGRGSYNEQFF
TRBV7-2	TRBJ2-5	-	CASSPRFGETQYF
TRBV28	TRBJ2-4	TRBD2	CASRDNPLAGDHIQYF
TRBV5-1	TRBJ1-1	-	CASSLGVRPRELTEAFF
TRBV28	TRBJ1-1	TRBD1	CASSSGQGASTNTEAFF
TRBV25-1	TRBJ2-5	-	CASSDSGRKETQYF
TRBV19	TRBJ2-3	-	CASSAWDTQYF
TRBV6-6	TRBJ2-7	TRBD2	CASRDGGRDHEQYF
TRBV18	TRBJ2-7	-	CASSPPSSLAGAYEQYF
TRBV5-1	TRBJ2-1	-	CASSWRRGNEQFF
TRBV5-1	TRBJ1-5	TRBD1	CASSLGDRDNQPQHF
TRBV2	TRBJ2-2	TRBD2	CASGRLAAGGELFF
TRBV19	TRBJ2-7	TRBD1	CASRNSGTGSYEQYF
TRBV18	TRBJ2-7	TRBD1	CASSPRSRDRGPEQYF
TRBV6-5	TRBJ2-1	TRBD2	CASSYTSGRYNEQFF
TRBV18	TRBJ2-1	TRBD2	CASSSLAGDNEQFF
TRBV19	TRBJ1-3	-	CASSIQGPGNTIYF
TRBV5-1	TRBJ2-3	TRBD1	CASSHQGVGTDTQYF
TRBV11-2	TRBJ1-1	-	CASSLDGSHRVSQAFF